This T cell receptor beta chain was recovered during a study of beta chain features in type 1 diabetes. Looking at the study overall: In age, gender and cell yields, patients were similar to healthy donors.

General study results and limits: Amplification by PCR could prefer shorter templates, with the same effect in patients and controls.

This clone has only a few counts. The antigen is not known. All of the isolated RNA was reverse transcribed, so expressed TCRB transcripts were sequenced. Measured with immunoSEQ multiplex PCR; TCRdb has only the in-frame clones, and not every one. The repertoire has more than 300,000 clones, 7% to 9% of them found once; the top ten carry less than 0.45%. V lost 10 bases to trimming and J lost 1 base, with 7 bases between them. This CDR3 is 11 amino acids long. Germline V gives CDR1 MDHEN, CDR2 SYDVKM. The sequencing input was central memory CD4+ T cells from blood. This clonotype originated in a young woman in good health. This chain links TRBV28 with TRBJ1-2; D not certain. The CDR3 here is CATGGNYGYTF. In DNA, the CDR3 is TGTGCCACCGGAGGTAACTATGGCTACACCTTC.